The entry below gives a single TCR beta chain sequence along with its context. Its antigen is unidentified. CFSE-labeled sorted T cells met regulatory or mature dendritic cells for five to six days. Naive CD45RA+ and memory CD45RO+ CD4+ or CD8+ T cells were FACS-sorted. This record belongs to a study of regulatory dendritic cells for organ transplantation. Study-wide background: Day 6 dendritic cell cultures were stimulated with LPS. Points from the study as a whole: Alloreactive memory CD8+ T cell pools varied considerably between individuals. Memory CD8+ clonal expansion seemed more limited with regulatory than mature dendritic cells.

The CDR3 extends over 13 amino acids. Between the trimmed V and J ends, which lost 2 bases and 6 bases, there was a span of 10 bases. CDR1 and CDR2 from the germline V gene are KGHSH and LQKENI. Profiled with immunoSEQ multiplex PCR; TCRdb holds only in-frame clones, not every one. The sample has some 11,000 clones, around 75% seen once. The source is a human donor in good health. The chain is built from TRBV18 and TRBJ1-2, with D possibly being TRBD1 (5 bases). The sample comprised memory CD4+ T cells from blood cultured with regulatory dendritic cells. Subset here: CD45RO+ memory T cells. CDR3 nucleotide sequence: TGTGCCAGCTCACCAGGAAAGGGGCATGGCTACACCTTC. As protein: CASSPGKGHGYTF.